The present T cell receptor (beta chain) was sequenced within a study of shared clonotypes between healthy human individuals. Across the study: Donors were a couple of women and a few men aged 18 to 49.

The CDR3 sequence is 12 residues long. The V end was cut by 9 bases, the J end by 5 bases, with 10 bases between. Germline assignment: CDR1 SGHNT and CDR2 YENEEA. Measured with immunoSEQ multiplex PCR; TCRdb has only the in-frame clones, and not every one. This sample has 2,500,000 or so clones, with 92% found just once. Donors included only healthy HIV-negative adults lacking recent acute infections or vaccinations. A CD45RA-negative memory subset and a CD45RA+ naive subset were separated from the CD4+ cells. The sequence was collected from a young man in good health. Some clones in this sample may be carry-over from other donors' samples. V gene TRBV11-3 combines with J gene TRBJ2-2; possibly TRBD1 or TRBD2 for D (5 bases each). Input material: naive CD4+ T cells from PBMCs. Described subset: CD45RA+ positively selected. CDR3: CASQGRTGELFF. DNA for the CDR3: TGTGCCAGTCAGGGACGAACCGGGGAGCTGTTTTTT.